The subject of this entry is one T cell receptor beta chain. Using immunoSEQ multiplex PCR, the repertoire was profiled, and TCRdb retains in-frame clones only, with some absent. The sample consists of about 45,000 clones, roughly 86% of them appearing once. These data belong to a study of OX40 agonist ivuxolimab in advanced cancers. The TCR originated in an adult with an advanced solid tumor such as melanoma, head and neck, liver or kidney cancer. Specimen: CD4+ or CD8+ T cells sorted from blood, collected in a trial of the OX40 agonist ivuxolimab.

DNA for the CDR3: TGCGCCAGCAGTCCGCTGAGAGAGCAGTACTTC. It translates to CASSPLREQYF. This chain links TRBV23-1 with TRBJ2-7; no clear D. TRBV23-1 counts as an open reading frame of uncertain function. The germline V and J ends were trimmed by 4 bases and 7 bases, with 8 bases remaining between them. This CDR3 is built from 11 residues.